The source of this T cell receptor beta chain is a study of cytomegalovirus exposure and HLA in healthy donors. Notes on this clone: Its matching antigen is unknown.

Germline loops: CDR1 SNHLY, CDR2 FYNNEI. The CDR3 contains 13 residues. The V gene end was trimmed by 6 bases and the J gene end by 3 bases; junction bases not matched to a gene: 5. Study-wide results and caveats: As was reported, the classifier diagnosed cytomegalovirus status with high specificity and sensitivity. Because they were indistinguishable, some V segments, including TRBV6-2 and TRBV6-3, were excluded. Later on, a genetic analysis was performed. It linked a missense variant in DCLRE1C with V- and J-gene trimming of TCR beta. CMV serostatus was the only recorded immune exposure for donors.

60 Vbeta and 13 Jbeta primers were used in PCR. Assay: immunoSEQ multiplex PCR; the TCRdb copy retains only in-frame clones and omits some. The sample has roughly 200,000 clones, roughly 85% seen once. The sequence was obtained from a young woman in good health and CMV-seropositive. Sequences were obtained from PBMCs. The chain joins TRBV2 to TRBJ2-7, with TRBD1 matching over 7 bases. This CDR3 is CASSGTEIYEQYF. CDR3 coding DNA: TGTGCCAGCAGCGGGACAGAGATCTACGAGCAGTACTTC.